One and the same sample provided the 26 T cell receptor beta chains below, sequenced in a study of control samples from healthy donors and cancer patients. Some clones are missing from TCRdb's copy, which holds only in-frame ones; the method was immunoSEQ multiplex PCR. The repertoire holds 150,000 to 200,000 clones, with 90% to 95% as singletons. Sequences were obtained from blood. Receptor source: a man younger than 35 in good health.

The sample holds one count of this clone. The rearrangement uses TRBV2 and TRBJ2-7; D is perhaps TRBD1 (6 bases). Germline V gives CDR1 SNHLY, CDR2 FYNNEI. Trimming shortened V by 7 bases and J by 2 bases, and 15 bases separated the two germline ends. This CDR3 contains 14 residues. The CDR3 bases are TGTGCCAGCACCGAGGACAGACACCCCTACGAGCAGTACTTC. Translation: CASTEDRHPYEQYF. Combining the CDR3 with reference TRBV2 and TRBJ2-7 gives the whole variable domain EPEVTQTPSHQVTQMGQEVILRCVPISNHLYFYWYRQILGQKVEFLVSFYNNEISEKSEIFDDQFSVERPDGSNFTLKIRSTKLEDSAMYFCASTEDRHPYEQYFGPGTRLTVT.

This chain links TRBV2 with TRBJ2-5; weak D call: TRBD2 (5 bases). Trimming took off 5 bases at V and 2 bases at J, with 6 bases between the two ends. Germline V CDR1 and CDR2: SNHLY, FYNNEI. The CDR3 is made up of 12 amino acids. The CDR3 loop reads CASSPGQETQYF. The CDR3, as DNA: TGTGCCAGCAGTCCGGGACAAGAGACCCAGTACTTC.

Only a few counts were recorded for this clone. The chain links TRBV5-4 to TRBJ1-6; 8 bases line up with TRBD1. Germline CDR1 and CDR2: SGHNT and YYREEE (reference sequence). The CDR3 loop spans 15 amino acids. V was clipped by 7 bases and J by 7 bases; unmatched bases: 10. CDR3 region: CASSQTGEGNSPLHF. DNA of the CDR3: TGTGCCAGCTCGCAGACAGGGGAGGGGAATTCACCCCTCCACTTT. The full variable domain, completed using reference TRBV5-4 and TRBJ1-6, is ETGVTQSPTHLIKTRGQQVTLRCSSQSGHNTVSWYQQALGQGPQFIFQYYREEENGRGNFPPRFSGLQFPNYSSELNVNALELDDSALYLCASSQTGEGNSPLHFGNGTRLTVT.

V and J are TRBV19 and TRBJ2-3; D ambiguous. CDR3 length: 14 residues. Trimming cost V 10 bases and J 1 base, with 15 bases left between them. Germline V gene data show CDR1 as LNHDA and CDR2 as SQIVND (reference sequence). This CDR3 is CATKQGQGTDTQYF. CDR3 nucleotide sequence: TGTGCCACCAAGCAAGGGCAAGGCACAGATACGCAGTATTTT.

This clone has more than one count but fewer than ten. The V call is TRBV2, the J call TRBJ1-2; no clear D. Per germline, CDR1 SNHLY and CDR2 FYNNEI. The CDR3 runs to 14 residues. Deletions cut 6 bases from V and 2 bases from J, with 13 bases between. This chain's CDR3 is CASSLDGPNYGYTF. The CDR3 region has the DNA TGTGCCAGCAGCTTGGACGGTCCCAACTATGGCTACACCTTC.

DNA for the CDR3: TGTGCCAGCAGCTTAGAAGGCCGGAACAGCAATCAGCCCCAGCATTTT. Translating it yields CASSLEGRNSNQPQHF. The chain couples TRBV7-8 to TRBJ1-5; unclear D gene. The CDR3 sequence is 16 residues long. V lost 1 base to trimming and J lost 1 base, with 11 bases between them. Per the germline V gene, CDR1 is SGHVS and CDR2 is FQNEAQ.

The rearrangement uses TRBV6-5 and TRBJ2-3, with D possibly being TRBD1 (6 bases). V was trimmed by 2 bases and J by 10 bases, leaving 19 bases between them. Germline V lookup: CDR1 MNHEY, CDR2 SVGAGI. CDR3 size: 15 residues. DNA for the CDR3: TGTGCCAGCAGTTACCCCCCTGGACAGATCGGTGCGCAGTATTTT. Residues: CASSYPPGQIGAQYF.

The V gene is TRBV5-1, the J gene TRBJ2-5; maybe TRBD2 (6 bases). V was shortened by 1 base and J by 4 bases, with 14 bases between the two germline ends. The CDR3 loop spans 15 amino acids. In germline, CDR1 is SGHRS, CDR2 YFSETQ. CDR3 coding DNA: TGCGCCAGCAGCTTGTCGACCCCCGGGGGAGAGACCCAGTACTTC. Its translation: CASSLSTPGGETQYF.

The chain combines TRBV28 with TRBJ1-3, with D perhaps matching TRBD1 (6 bases). CDR1 MDHEN and CDR2 SYDVKM come from the germline V gene. The CDR3 consists of 14 residues. Trimming shortened V by 6 bases and J by 0 bases, and 9 bases separated the two germline ends. CDR3 sequence: CASSRQVSGNTIYF. The CDR3 DNA reads TGTGCCAGCAGCAGACAGGTCTCTGGAAACACCATATATTTT.

This rearrangement joins TRBV18 to TRBJ1-2; perhaps TRBD1 as D (5 bases). In germline, CDR1 is KGHSH, CDR2 LQKENI. The CDR3 covers 19 residues. V was pared by 2 bases and J by 4 bases, with 26 bases between. The CDR3 sequence is CASSPYGVTAPSPGYGYTF. Here the CDR3 DNA reads TGTGCCAGCTCACCATATGGGGTGACAGCCCCCTCCCCGGGCTATGGCTACACCTTC.

The chain is built from TRBV29-1 and TRBJ2-1; a weak D match, TRBD2 (5 bases). Per the germline V gene, CDR1 is SQVTM and CDR2 is ANQGSEA. CDR3 length: 14 amino acids. V was clipped by 5 bases and J by 4 bases, with 15 bases between them. DNA for the CDR3: TGCAGCGTTAAGTCCTGGACTCTATACAATGAGCAGTTCTTC. Translating gives CSVKSWTLYNEQFF.

This clone came up once. The rearrangement links TRBV5-1 to TRBJ2-7, with 13 nucleotides matching TRBD2. The CDR3 extends over 18 amino acids. Per germline, CDR1 SGHRS and CDR2 YFSETQ. Trimming cost V 4 bases and J 0 bases; bases outside gene matches: 10. The CDR3 DNA reads as TGCGCCAGCAGCCCCGCCGGACTAGCGGGGGCCCTCTCCTACGAGCAGTACTTC. It codes for CASSPAGLAGALSYEQYF.

This chain links TRBV5-1 with TRBJ2-2; 15 positions agree with TRBD2. J gave up 5 bases and V 4 bases, and 12 bases lay outside the gene matches. The CDR3 runs to 19 residues. Germline CDR1 SGHRS, CDR2 YFSETQ. The CDR3 loop is CASSTGLAGGPGETGELFF. In DNA, the CDR3 is TGCGCCAGCAGCACCGGACTAGCGGGGGGGCCTGGTGAAACCGGGGAGCTGTTTTTT.

This clone was seen a single time. V and J are TRBV19 and TRBJ1-3; D is possibly TRBD1 (6 bases). Germline V CDR1 and CDR2: LNHDA, SQIVND (reference sequence). The CDR3 is 14 residues long. V gave up 5 bases and J gave up 1 base, with 9 bases separating them. The CDR3 coding sequence is TGTGCCAGTAGTCTTAGGGGGTCTGGAAACACCATATATTTT. Protein sequence: CASSLRGSGNTIYF.

The CDR3 region is CASSSTNRGLAGREQYF. CDR3 nucleotides: TGTGCCAGCAGTTCGACCAACCGCGGACTAGCGGGGCGCGAGCAGTACTTC. The gene calls are TRBV13 and TRBJ2-7; 12 bases are a match to TRBD2. CDR1 is PRHDT, CDR2 FYEKMQ, per germline (reference sequence). Trimming took 6 bases from V and 6 from J; bases not matched to a gene: 15. The CDR3 covers 17 residues.

This clone has a handful of counts. The chain combines TRBV7-3 with TRBJ1-5; D uncertain. The V end was cut by 1 base, the J end by 5 bases, with 6 bases between. CDR3 length: 13 amino acids. The germline V gene has CDR1 SGHTA and CDR2 FQGTGA. The CDR3 loop is CASSLNTDQPQHF. CDR3 sequence (DNA): TGTGCCAGCAGCTTAAACACGGATCAGCCCCAGCATTTT.

The genes are TRBV10-3 and TRBJ2-2, with D unclear. V was clipped by 8 bases and J by 1 base, with 14 bases between them. The germline CDR1 and CDR2 sequences are ENHRY and SYGVKD. The CDR3 consists of 15 residues. The CDR3 is CAIASSQVNTGELFF. The CDR3 DNA reads TGTGCCATCGCCTCCTCTCAGGTGAACACCGGGGAGCTGTTTTTT.

This chain joins TRBV29-1 and TRBJ1-2, with TRBD1 matching over 10 bases. The CDR3 loop spans 14 amino acids. Looked up from germline, CDR1 is SQVTM and CDR2 is ANQGSEA. V was clipped by 4 bases and J by 4 bases; unmatched bases: 6. The CDR3 reads CSVGRQGAGYGYTF. CDR3 DNA sequence: TGCAGCGTTGGAAGACAGGGGGCGGGCTATGGCTACACCTTC.

This chain uses TRBV6-6 with TRBJ1-1; 7 nucleotides match TRBD1. The V segment lost 2 bases and the J segment 6 bases; nucleotides outside the gene matches: 12. This CDR3 has 16 residues. Germline V gene lookup returns CDR1 MNHNY and CDR2 SVGAGI (reference sequence). DNA of the CDR3: TGTGCCAGCAGTTACAGAGTGGGAGGGGGCTTGGCTGAAGCTTTCTTT. Translation: CASSYRVGGGLAEAFF.

The chain joins TRBV27 to TRBJ1-1; the D gene is possibly TRBD1 (5 bases). Trimming stripped 5 bases from V and 1 base from J, with 8 bases between. CDR3 length equals 13 residues. Per the germline V gene, CDR1 is MNHEY and CDR2 is SMNVEV (reference sequence). Here the CDR3 reads CASSTGQNTEAFF. The DNA for the CDR3 is TGTGCCAGCAGTACTGGACAGAACACTGAAGCTTTCTTT.

The table lists this clone with a count of one. The V gene is TRBV6-5, the J gene TRBJ2-5; D not certain. The CDR3 totals 13 residues. V gave up 7 bases and J gave up 2 bases, with 11 bases separating them. Germline CDR1 and CDR2: MNHEY and SVGAGI. CDR3 residues: CASKYPGQETQYF. The CDR3 bases are TGTGCCAGCAAGTACCCCGGGCAAGAGACCCAGTACTTC.

V gene TRBV29-1 combines with J gene TRBJ1-1; no firm D call. This CDR3 is built from 10 residues. V lost 4 bases and J lost 5, with 5 bases in between. CDR1 and CDR2 from the germline V gene are SQVTM and ANQGSEA. The CDR3 coding sequence is TGCAGCGTTGGAGGGACTGAAGCTTTCTTT. Amino acid sequence: CSVGGTEAFF.

This chain joins TRBV6-5 and TRBJ2-5; 8 positions match TRBD1. V shed 6 bases and J 5 bases; nucleotides not matched to a gene: 8. The CDR3 has 14 amino acids. CDR1 is MNHEY and CDR2 is SVGAGI in the germline V gene. The CDR3 nucleotides are TGTGCCAGCAGGGTCACCGGGACAGGTGAGACCCAGTACTTC. It encodes CASRVTGTGETQYF.

This rearrangement joins TRBV30 to TRBJ1-2; D not certain. The CDR3 contains 13 residues. V lost 3 bases, J lost 8 bases, and 16 bases lay in between. The germline CDR1 and CDR2 sequences are GTSNPN and SVGIG (reference sequence). CDR3 sequence (DNA): TGTGCCTGGAGGCAGAAACAGACGGGGGGCTACACCTTC. Translation: CAWRQKQTGGYTF.

The CDR3 spells CASSLVGTGGIRNIQYF. In DNA form, the CDR3 reads TGTGCCAGCAGCTTAGTTGGGACAGGGGGAATCAGAAACATTCAGTACTTC. The gene calls are TRBV11-2 and TRBJ2-4; 11 bases are a match to TRBD1. From germline, CDR1 is SGHAT and CDR2 FQNNGV. The V and J ends lost 1 base and 6 bases, in that order; junction bases with no gene match: 8. The CDR3 spans 17 residues.

This clone occurred once. This rearrangement joins TRBV19 to TRBJ2-7; tentatively, D is TRBD2 (5 bases). Per the germline V gene, CDR1 is LNHDA and CDR2 is SQIVND (reference sequence). This CDR3 region has 14 residues. The V end was cut by 4 bases, the J end by 5 bases, with 15 bases between. CDR3 coding DNA: TGTGCCAGTAGTACAACTCCCTCAGCGGACGAGCAGTACTTC. It yields the protein CASSTTPSADEQYF.